A selection of T cell receptor beta chains follows, all from one sample in a study of CD8 T cell repertoires and HIV-1 epitope variants. Data came from immunoSEQ multiplex PCR; TCRdb stores just in-frame clones and leaves some out. The sample has roughly 6,000 clones; about three fifths are singletons. No antigens are known for them. The sequenced material came from cultured CD8+ T cells derived from PBMCs. The receptors derive from a male donor with HIV. Each CDR3 is given with its conserved first and last residue. Each record gives: clone size, V gene, D gene, CDR3 length, J gene, CDR3 DNA, CDR3 protein. The D gene is left open where the match is weak. Clone sizes are given selectively: once, few, many, or a class where the clone is expanded.

clone size: few
V gene: TRBV7-9
D gene: TRBD1
CDR3 length: 14
J gene: TRBJ2-7
CDR3 DNA: TGTGCCAGCAACCCGGGACAGGGACCTTACGAGCAGTACTTC
CDR3 protein: CASNPGQGPYEQYF

clone size: NA
V gene: TRBV19
D gene: TRBD1
CDR3 length: 18
J gene: TRBJ1-5
CDR3 DNA: TGTGCCAGTAGTCCCCACCCCGGGACAGGCCCCTCGGCTCAGCCCCAGCATTTT
CDR3 protein: CASSPHPGTGPSAQPQHF

clone size: NA
V gene: TRBV4-3
D gene: NA
CDR3 length: 14
J gene: TRBJ2-7
CDR3 DNA: TGCGCCAGCAGCCGAGGGGGGCTAGCTGACGAGCAGTACTTC
CDR3 protein: CASSRGGLADEQYF

clone size: NA
V gene: TRBV6-5
D gene: TRBD2
CDR3 length: 14
J gene: TRBJ2-5
CDR3 DNA: TGTGCCAGCAGTTCCGGACTAGCGGTAGAGACCCAGTACTTC
CDR3 protein: CASSSGLAVETQYF

clone size: NA
V gene: TRBV10-3
D gene: NA
CDR3 length: 14
J gene: TRBJ1-2
CDR3 DNA: TGTGCCATCGGGGGAGCTTGGGACGGCTATGGCTACACCTTC
CDR3 protein: CAIGGAWDGYGYTF

clone size: few
V gene: TRBV19
D gene: NA
CDR3 length: 16
J gene: TRBJ2-2
CDR3 DNA: TGTGCCAGTAGTATAGATCTTCGTGGGAACACCGGGGAGCTGTTTTTT
CDR3 protein: CASSIDLRGNTGELFF

clone size: NA
V gene: TRBV7-9
D gene: NA
CDR3 length: 13
J gene: TRBJ1-2
CDR3 DNA: TGTGCCAGCAGCCCCCCCGACAGCTATGGCTACACCTTC
CDR3 protein: CASSPPDSYGYTF

clone size: NA
V gene: TRBV28
D gene: NA
CDR3 length: 15
J gene: TRBJ1-1
CDR3 DNA: TGTGCCAGCAGTGCCCAAGGATGGCTGAACACTGAAGCTTTCTTT
CDR3 protein: CASSAQGWLNTEAFF

clone size: NA
V gene: TRBV19
D gene: NA
CDR3 length: 13
J gene: TRBJ2-7
CDR3 DNA: TGTGCCAGTAGTGCGGGACATCGTTACGAGCAGTACTTC
CDR3 protein: CASSAGHRYEQYF

clone size: NA
V gene: TRBV5-4
D gene: TRBD1
CDR3 length: 14
J gene: TRBJ1-6
CDR3 DNA: TGTGCCAGCAGCTTGGGGAGGGGGCTAACACCCCTCCACTTT
CDR3 protein: CASSLGRGLTPLHF

clone size: NA
V gene: TRBV7-9
D gene: NA
CDR3 length: 12
J gene: TRBJ2-1
CDR3 DNA: TGTGCCAGCAGCCCCACCGGGGGTGAGCAGTTCTTC
CDR3 protein: CASSPTGGEQFF

clone size: NA
V gene: TRBV11-1
D gene: NA
CDR3 length: 12
J gene: TRBJ2-7
CDR3 DNA: TGTGCCAGCAGCTTACGAGCGGGCGAGCAGTACTTC
CDR3 protein: CASSLRAGEQYF

clone size: NA
V gene: TRBV13
D gene: NA
CDR3 length: 14
J gene: TRBJ2-2
CDR3 DNA: TGTGCCAGCAGCACCCAGGGGAGTCGAGGGGAGCTGTTTTTT
CDR3 protein: CASSTQGSRGELFF

clone size: NA
V gene: TRBV28
D gene: NA
CDR3 length: 13
J gene: TRBJ2-1
CDR3 DNA: TGTGCCAGCAGAGGACTGAATTACAATGAGCAGTTCTTC
CDR3 protein: CASRGLNYNEQFF

clone size: NA
V gene: TRBV4-1
D gene: TRBD1
CDR3 length: 16
J gene: TRBJ2-1
CDR3 DNA: TGCGCCAGCAGCCCTGACAGGGGTAGCTCCTACAATGAGCAGTTCTTC
CDR3 protein: CASSPDRGSSYNEQFF

clone size: NA
V gene: TRBV6-9
D gene: TRBD2
CDR3 length: 15
J gene: TRBJ2-2
CDR3 DNA: TGTGCCAGCAGGTTGGGGGGGACGGCCACCGGGGAGCTGTTTTTT
CDR3 protein: CASRLGGTATGELFF

clone size: few
V gene: TRBV28
D gene: NA
CDR3 length: 16
J gene: TRBJ1-1
CDR3 DNA: TGTGCCAGCACCCTAAGCGGAGGTCGGGGGTACACTGAAGCTTTCTTT
CDR3 protein: CASTLSGGRGYTEAFF

clone size: NA
V gene: TRBV9
D gene: NA
CDR3 length: 15
J gene: TRBJ2-7
CDR3 DNA: TGTGCCAGCAGCGTAGATCCCTCTAGTTGGTCCGAGCAGTACTTC
CDR3 protein: CASSVDPSSWSEQYF

clone size: NA
V gene: TRBV5-1
D gene: NA
CDR3 length: 13
J gene: TRBJ2-1
CDR3 DNA: TGCGCCAGCAGCTCCAGCTCCTACAATGAGCAGTTCTTC
CDR3 protein: CASSSSSYNEQFF

clone size: few
V gene: TRBV10-3
D gene: NA
CDR3 length: 14
J gene: TRBJ2-7
CDR3 DNA: TGTGCCATCAGTGAGCAGGGTAGCTCCTACGAGCAGTACTTC
CDR3 protein: CAISEQGSSYEQYF

clone size: NA
V gene: TRBV5-6
D gene: TRBD2
CDR3 length: 18
J gene: TRBJ2-3
CDR3 DNA: TGTGCCAGCAGCTTGATCTTAGCGGGAGATAAAGGCACAGATACGCAGTATTTT
CDR3 protein: CASSLILAGDKGTDTQYF

clone size: NA
V gene: TRBV5-6
D gene: NA
CDR3 length: 13
J gene: TRBJ2-7
CDR3 DNA: TGTGCCAGCAGCCCGACTGGGCCCTACGAGCAGTACTTC
CDR3 protein: CASSPTGPYEQYF

clone size: NA
V gene: TRBV13
D gene: TRBD1
CDR3 length: 17
J gene: TRBJ2-1
CDR3 DNA: TGTGCCAGCAGCGTAAACAGGGGTTCTGGCTCCTACAATGAGCAGTTCTTC
CDR3 protein: CASSVNRGSGSYNEQFF

clone size: NA
V gene: TRBV6-4
D gene: NA
CDR3 length: 15
J gene: TRBJ1-2
CDR3 DNA: TGTGCCAGCAGTGTCGAGCCGGGACAAAGCTATGGCTACACCTTC
CDR3 protein: CASSVEPGQSYGYTF

clone size: NA
V gene: TRBV7-8
D gene: NA
CDR3 length: 14
J gene: TRBJ1-3
CDR3 DNA: TGTGCCAGCAGCCCGCGGGACACTGGAAACACCATATATTTT
CDR3 protein: CASSPRDTGNTIYF

clone size: large
V gene: TRBV19
D gene: TRBD1
CDR3 length: 15
J gene: TRBJ1-5
CDR3 DNA: TGTGCCAGTACCCCGGACAGGTTAAGCAATCAGCCCCAGCATTTT
CDR3 protein: CASTPDRLSNQPQHF

clone size: NA
V gene: TRBV10-1
D gene: TRBD2
CDR3 length: 16
J gene: TRBJ2-7
CDR3 DNA: TGCGCCAGCAGTGAGTCGACTAGCGGGGATCACTACGAGCAGTACTTC
CDR3 protein: CASSESTSGDHYEQYF

clone size: NA
V gene: TRBV28
D gene: NA
CDR3 length: 17
J gene: TRBJ2-4
CDR3 DNA: TGTGCCAGCAGTTCCCCGCGAAAAGGGTTAGCCAAAAACATTCAGTACTTC
CDR3 protein: CASSSPRKGLAKNIQYF

clone size: NA
V gene: TRBV11-2
D gene: NA
CDR3 length: 16
J gene: TRBJ2-3
CDR3 DNA: TGTGCCAGCAGCACATCCGTGGCGTCAGCCACAGATACGCAGTATTTT
CDR3 protein: CASSTSVASATDTQYF

clone size: NA
V gene: TRBV4-1
D gene: NA
CDR3 length: 14
J gene: TRBJ2-2
CDR3 DNA: TGCGCCAGCAGCCTCACTAGTAACACCGGGGAGCTGTTTTTT
CDR3 protein: CASSLTSNTGELFF